The T cell receptor (beta chain) described here comes from a study of tissue T cells after allogeneic stem cell transplantation. With regard to this clone: No antigen is known for it. Gene names are the mouse ones. The sequence runs out 1 residue before the end of the CDR3; the remainder is reconstructed from the germline J gene.

Study observations and caveats: Anatomically similar tissues had similar TCR repertoires within each patient.

Stated time point: mouse harvest day 14 after allogeneic transplant. Each mouse received 10^7 T-cell-depleted marrow cells plus 10^6 splenic CD5+ T cells by tail vein. Germline CDR1 is SGHSN and CDR2 is HYEKVE. V lost 2 bases to trimming and J lost 5 bases, with 8 bases between them. There are 13 residues in the CDR3. Repertoires were generated with immunoSEQ multiplex PCR, while TCRdb's copy carries only in-frame clones and drops some. The table has under 5,500 clones, 45% seen once. The receptor was isolated from a female BALB/c mouse given C57BL/6 T cells with graft-versus-host disease after an allogeneic hematopoietic cell transplant. The chain is built from TRBV12-1 and TRBJ1-4; TRBD1 might be the D (5 bases). Sequenced material: gut tissue. This CDR3 reads CASSPQGNERLFF. CDR3 DNA (partial): TGTGCCAGCTCTCCCCAGGGAAACGAAAGATTATTT.